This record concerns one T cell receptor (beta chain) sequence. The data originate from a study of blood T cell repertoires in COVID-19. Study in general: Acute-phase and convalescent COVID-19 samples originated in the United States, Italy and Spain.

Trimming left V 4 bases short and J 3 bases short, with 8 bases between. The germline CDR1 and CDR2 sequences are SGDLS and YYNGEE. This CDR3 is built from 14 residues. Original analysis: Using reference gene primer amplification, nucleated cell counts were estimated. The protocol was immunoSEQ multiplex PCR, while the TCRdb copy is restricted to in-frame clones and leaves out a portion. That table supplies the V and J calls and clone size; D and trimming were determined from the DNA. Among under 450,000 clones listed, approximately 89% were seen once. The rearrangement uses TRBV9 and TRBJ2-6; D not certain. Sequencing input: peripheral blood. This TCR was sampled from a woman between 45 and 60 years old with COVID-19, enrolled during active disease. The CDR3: CASSPGGGANVLTF. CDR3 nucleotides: TGTGCCAGCAGCCCCGGCGGTGGGGCCAACGTCCTGACTTTC.